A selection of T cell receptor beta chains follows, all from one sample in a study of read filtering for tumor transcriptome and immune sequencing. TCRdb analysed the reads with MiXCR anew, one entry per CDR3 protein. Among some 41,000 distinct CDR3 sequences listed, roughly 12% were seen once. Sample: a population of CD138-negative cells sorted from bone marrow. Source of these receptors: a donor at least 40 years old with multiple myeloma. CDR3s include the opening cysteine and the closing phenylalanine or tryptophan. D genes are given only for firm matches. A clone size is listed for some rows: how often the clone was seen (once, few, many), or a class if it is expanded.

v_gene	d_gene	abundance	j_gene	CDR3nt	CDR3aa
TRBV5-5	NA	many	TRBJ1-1	TGTGCCAGCAGCTTGTACAGGGCGAACACTGAAGCTTTCTTT	CASSLYRANTEAFF
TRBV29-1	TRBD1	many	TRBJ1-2	TGCAGCGTCCCTACAGGGGGACATGGCTACACCTTC	CSVPTGGHGYTF
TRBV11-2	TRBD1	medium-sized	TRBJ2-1	TGTGCCAGCAGCTTAGGGACAGGGTTGAATGAGCAGTTCTTC	CASSLGTGLNEQFF
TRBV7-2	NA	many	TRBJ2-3	TGTGCCAGCAGCCTCCGAGGTGGAACGCAGTATTTT	CASSLRGGTQYF
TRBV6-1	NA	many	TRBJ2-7	TGTGCCAGCAGGGCCCAGGGCGTCCGCGCCGAGCAGTACTTC	CASRAQGVRAEQYF
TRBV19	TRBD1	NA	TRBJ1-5	TGTGCCAGTAGTGGATCTTCGGACAGGGTAAATCAGCCCCAGCATTTT	CASSGSSDRVNQPQHF
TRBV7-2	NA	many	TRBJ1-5	TGTGCCAGCAGTCGACTTTACGGGCAGCCCCAGCATTTT	CASSRLYGQPQHF
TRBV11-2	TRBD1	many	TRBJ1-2	TGTGCCAGCAGCTCCCCGGGACAGCAACTCTACACCTTC	CASSSPGQQLYTF
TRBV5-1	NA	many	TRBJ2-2	TGCGCCAGCGCCTTTCGGACCCCGAACACCGGGGAGCTGTTTTTT	CASAFRTPNTGELFF
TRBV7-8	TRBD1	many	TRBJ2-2	TGTGCCAGCAGCTTGGGACAGGGGGTGGCCGGGGAGCTGTTTTTT	CASSLGQGVAGELFF
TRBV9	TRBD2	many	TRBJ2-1	TGTGCCAGCAGCATCCTGTCGGGGGGGCCGGGTGAGCAGTTCTTC	CASSILSGGPGEQFF
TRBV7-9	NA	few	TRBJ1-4	TGTGCCAGCAGCTTAAATGGGAGGAAGGATGAAAAACTGTTTTTT	CASSLNGRKDEKLFF
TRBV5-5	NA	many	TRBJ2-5	TGTGCCAGCAGCTTAGGGGTTAGGGAGACCCAGTACTTC	CASSLGVRETQYF
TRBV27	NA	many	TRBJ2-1	TGTGCCAGCAGTTTGGGAAACGTCTACAATGAGCAGTTCTTC	CASSLGNVYNEQFF
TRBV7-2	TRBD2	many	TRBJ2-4	TGTGCCAGCAGCTTATCGGATTCTAGCGGGGGGGCAGCTCAGTACTTC	CASSLSDSSGGAAQYF
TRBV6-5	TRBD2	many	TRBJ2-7	TGTGCCAGCAGTTCTTGGGCGCCGGGACTAGCGTCCTACGAGCAGTACTTC	CASSSWAPGLASYEQYF
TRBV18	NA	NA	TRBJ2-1	TGTGCCAGCTCCCCCGAGACCGTCGAGCAGCTCTTC	CASSPETVEQLF
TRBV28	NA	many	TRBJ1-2	TGTGCCAGCAGTCCTGGACTCAGTCCTAACTATGGCTACACCTTC	CASSPGLSPNYGYTF
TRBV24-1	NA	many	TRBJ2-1	TGTGCCACCAGTGATTTCGACAATGAGCAGTTCTTC	CATSDFDNEQFF
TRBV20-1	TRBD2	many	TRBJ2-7	TGCAGTGCTAGAGAAGGAGCGGGGGCGTACGAGCAGTACTTC	CSAREGAGAYEQYF
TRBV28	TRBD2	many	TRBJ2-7	TGTGCCGGGAGGGCGGTTAGCTCCTACGAGCAGTACTTC	CAGRAVSSYEQYF
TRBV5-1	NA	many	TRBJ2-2	TGCGCCAGCAGCTCTTATAAGGACACCGGGGAGCTGTTTTTT	CASSSYKDTGELFF
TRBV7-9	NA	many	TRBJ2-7	TGTGCCAGCACCGAGGGGAACTACGAGCAGTACTTC	CASTEGNYEQYF
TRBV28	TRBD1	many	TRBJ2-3	TGTGCCAGCAGTGACAGGGCTTTACAGTATTTT	CASSDRALQYF
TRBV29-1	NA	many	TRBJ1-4	TGCAGCGTTAAGAAAGCTAATGAAAAACTGTTTTTT	CSVKKANEKLFF
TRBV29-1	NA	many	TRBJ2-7	TGCAGCGTTGCCCCTGGCCAGGGCTCCTACGAGCAGTACTTC	CSVAPGQGSYEQYF
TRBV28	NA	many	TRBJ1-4	TGTGCCAGCAGCAAACACTTCCCTAATGAAAAACTGTTTTTT	CASSKHFPNEKLFF
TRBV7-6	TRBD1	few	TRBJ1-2	TGTGCCAGCAGCTTAGCAGGGACAGGGGACTATGGCTACACCTTC	CASSLAGTGDYGYTF
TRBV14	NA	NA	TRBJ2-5	TGTGCCAGCAGCCAAGTAACAGAGACCCAGTACTTC	CASSQVTETQYF
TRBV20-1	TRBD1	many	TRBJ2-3	TGCAGTGCCACGCAGTCCGGGACAGGGAAGTATTTT	CSATQSGTGKYF
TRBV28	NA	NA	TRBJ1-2	TGTGCCAGCAGTCCCCCGGACGGGCTTACCTATGGCTACACCTTC	CASSPPDGLTYGYTF
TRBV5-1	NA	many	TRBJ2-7	TGCGCCAGCAGCTTGGATCCAGCAGAATCCTACGAGCAGTACTTC	CASSLDPAESYEQYF
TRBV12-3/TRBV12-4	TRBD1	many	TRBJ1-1	TGTGCCAGCAGTTCCCGACAGGGCCGTGAAGCTTTCTTT	CASSSRQGREAFF
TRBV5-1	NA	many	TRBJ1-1	TGCGCCAGCAGCCGGTGGGGGGTTGACACTGAAGCTTTCTTT	CASSRWGVDTEAFF
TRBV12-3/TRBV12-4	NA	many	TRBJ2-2	TGTGCCAGCAACCCCGGGGGCATGAGAACCGGGGAGCTGTTTTTT	CASNPGGMRTGELFF
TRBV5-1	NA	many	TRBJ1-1	TGCGCCAGCAGCCCCGACGGGAACACTGAAGCTTTCTTT	CASSPDGNTEAFF
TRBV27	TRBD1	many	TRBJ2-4	TGTGCCAGCAGTTCCCCGTGGACAGGGTCCATTCAGTACTTC	CASSSPWTGSIQYF
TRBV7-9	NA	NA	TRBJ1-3	TGTGCCAGCGGGGCCTCCGTGGGAAACACCATATATTTT	CASGASVGNTIYF
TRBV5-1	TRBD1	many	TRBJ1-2	TGCGCCAGCAGCTCAGCCGGGACAGGGGGCCCGGGCTACACCTTC	CASSSAGTGGPGYTF
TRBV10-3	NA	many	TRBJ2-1	TGTGCCATCAGTGAGACAAGAGGGGTTCGCAATGAGCAGTTCTTC	CAISETRGVRNEQFF
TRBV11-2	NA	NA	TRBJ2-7	TGTGCCAGCAGCTTAGTCGGCAGCTCCTACGAGCAGTACTTC	CASSLVGSSYEQYF
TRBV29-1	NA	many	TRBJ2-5	TGCAGCGTTGAAGGCGGGGTTTGGGGAGAGACCCAGTACTTC	CSVEGGVWGETQYF
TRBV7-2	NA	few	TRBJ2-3	TGTGCCAGCAGCCCCACGGGGGCTACAGATACGCAGTATTTT	CASSPTGATDTQYF
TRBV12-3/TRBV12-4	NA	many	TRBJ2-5	TGTGCCAGCAGACGACAGGAGACGGAGACCCAGTACTTC	CASRRQETETQYF
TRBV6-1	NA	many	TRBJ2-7	TGTGCCAGCGACCCGGGAAGGTACGAGCAGTACTTC	CASDPGRYEQYF
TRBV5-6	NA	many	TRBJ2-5	TGTGCCAGCAGCTTGGCCAACTCTGGGGGCTTGAAGACCCAGTACTTC	CASSLANSGGLKTQYF